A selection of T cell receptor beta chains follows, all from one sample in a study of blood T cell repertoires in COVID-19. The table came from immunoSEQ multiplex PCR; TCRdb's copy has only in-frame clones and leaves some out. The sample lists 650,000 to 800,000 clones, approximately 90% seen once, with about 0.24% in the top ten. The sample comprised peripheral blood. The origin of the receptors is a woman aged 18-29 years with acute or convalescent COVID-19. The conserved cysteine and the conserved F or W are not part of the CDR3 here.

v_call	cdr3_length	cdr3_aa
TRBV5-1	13	ASSPRQGGGNTIY
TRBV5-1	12	ASSLTGRNSPLH
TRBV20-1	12	SASVVQALDTQY
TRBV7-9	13	ASSRLAGGRNEQF
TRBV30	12	ACPSSPGLRGYT
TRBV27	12	ASSLGGLVYEQY
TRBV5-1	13	ASSFGQPHNEKLF
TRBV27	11	ASRGFYGNTIY
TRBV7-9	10	ASSLQGTGYT
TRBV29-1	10	SDRTGNTEAF
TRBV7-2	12	ASSLFRAPDTQY
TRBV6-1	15	ASSERLLYGKNNEQF
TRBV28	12	ASSFRSGRQPQH
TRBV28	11	ASSPTPLRPLH
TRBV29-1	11	SVELNRGGEQY
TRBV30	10	AWSVDADGYT
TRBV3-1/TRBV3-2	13	ASSQGGGGRDEQF
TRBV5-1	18	ASSLRNNRGRGGMNTEAF
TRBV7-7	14	ASSLAASGGGNEQF
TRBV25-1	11	ASSLTGNTEAF
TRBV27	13	ASSPSGTGRQPQH
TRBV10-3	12	ATGTSPNYNEQF
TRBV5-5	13	ASSLDEGDVSPLH
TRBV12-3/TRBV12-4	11	ASSLFRRDGQY
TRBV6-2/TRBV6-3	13	ASSYISSGANVLT
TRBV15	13	ATSRDRRGGYGYT
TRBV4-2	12	ASSLSGGLDEQY
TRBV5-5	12	ASSFASSYNEQF
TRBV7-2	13	ASGPRGFYNSPLH
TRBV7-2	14	ASSLEGAAVNQPQH
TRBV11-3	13	ASSLGQGSNAEAF
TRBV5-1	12	ASSYGQVNYEQY
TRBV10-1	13	ASRGGRKINQPQH
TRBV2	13	ASRSGTNPGNTIY
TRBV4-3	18	ASSQPPGLAGEVSYNEQF
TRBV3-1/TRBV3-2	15	ASSQDGIYSNTGELF
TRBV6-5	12	ASSYDRGLTEAF
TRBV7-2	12	ASSSTGSREKLF
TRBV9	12	ASSVTGQGYGYT
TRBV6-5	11	ASGGTAGNTIY
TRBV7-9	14	ASSHTQGTGANVLT